The 16 T cell receptor beta chains listed next were all sequenced from one sample in a study of cytomegalovirus exposure and HLA in healthy donors. PCR used 60 Vbeta primers and 13 Jbeta primers. Generated by immunoSEQ multiplex PCR, the TCRdb table keeps only in-frame clones and is missing some. The table lists some 150,000 clones, less than 85% of them singletons. What was sequenced was PBMCs. These receptors originate from a man aged 55 to 69 in good health and CMV-seronegative.

V and J are TRBV4-3 and TRBJ2-2; D unresolved. This CDR3 contains 14 residues. V was shortened by 1 base and J by 1 base, with 4 bases between the two germline ends. Germline-derived CDR1 and CDR2 are LGHNA and YSLEER. The CDR3 loop reads CASSQVQNTGELFF. DNA of the CDR3: TGCGCCAGCAGCCAAGTTCAGAACACCGGGGAGCTGTTTTTT.

V usage is TRBV4-2 and J usage is TRBJ2-7, with 8 positions matching TRBD1. Germline CDR1 reads LGHNA; CDR2 reads YNFKEQ. Trimming removed 0 bases from V and 4 bases from J; junction bases left unmatched: 5. The CDR3 runs 15 residues. The CDR3 here is CASSQEGTGRYEQYF. The CDR3 DNA follows: TGTGCCAGCAGCCAAGAGGGGACAGGAAGGTACGAGCAGTACTTC.

Note on this clone: In the same sample, other DNA sequences code for this CDR3. The chain recombines TRBV7-2 with TRBJ2-7; TRBD2 matches 7 bases. Germline V gene lookup returns CDR1 SGHTA and CDR2 FQGNSA. V gave up 1 base and J gave up 2 bases; unmatched junction bases: 2. The CDR3 has 14 amino acids. The CDR3 protein is CASSLGGGAYEQYF. The CDR3 DNA sequence: TGTGCCAGCAGCTTAGGTGGGGGGGCCTACGAGCAGTACTTC.

The chain combines TRBV6-1 with TRBJ2-3; 7 positions match TRBD1. Looked up from germline, CDR1 is MNHNS and CDR2 is SASEGT. V shed 6 bases, J shed 2 bases, and the junction held 5 bases outside the gene matches. The CDR3 loop spans 14 amino acids. CDR3 in amino acids: CASRTGYDTDTQYF. CDR3 nucleotides: TGTGCCAGCAGGACAGGGTACGACACAGATACGCAGTATTTT.

Of note for this clone: Within the sample, other DNA sequences also encode this same CDR3. The chain employs TRBV27 and TRBJ1-2; TRBD1 aligns across 11 bases. This CDR3 spans 15 amino acids. Germline V lookup: CDR1 MNHEY, CDR2 SMNVEV (reference sequence). J lost 4 bases, V lost 0 bases, and 1 base had no gene match. In DNA, the CDR3 is TGTGCCAGCAGTTTATCGGGGACAGGGGGCTATGGCTACACCTTC. This codes for CASSLSGTGGYGYTF.

DNA for the CDR3: TGTGCCAGCAGTTTAGAGGGATCGGGAGGCTATGGCTACACCTTC. It yields the protein CASSLEGSGGYGYTF. This chain joins TRBV28 and TRBJ1-2; D gene uncertain. V lost 2 bases to trimming and J lost 4 bases, with 14 bases between them. Germline CDR1 and CDR2: MDHEN and SYDVKM. The CDR3 runs 15 residues.

The chain couples TRBV29-1 to TRBJ2-2; TRBD2 aligns across 7 bases. CDR1 and CDR2 (germline): SQVTM, ANQGSEA. After removal of 0 bases from V and 4 bases from J, the junction contained 2 bases not matched to a gene. This CDR3 spans 14 amino acids. The CDR3 DNA follows: TGCAGCGTTGAAGAGGGGGGGGGCACCGGGGAGCTGTTTTTT. This gives the protein CSVEEGGGTGELFF.

This clone was recorded once. The rearrangement joins TRBV7-8 to TRBJ1-3; D may be TRBD1 (5 bases). The length of the CDR3 is 17 residues. Trimming took off 0 bases at V and 0 bases at J, with 12 bases between the two ends. Germline loops: CDR1 SGHVS, CDR2 FQNEAQ. CDR3 region: CASSLAQGLLSGNTIYF. CDR3 DNA sequence: TGTGCCAGCAGCTTAGCGCAGGGTCTACTCTCTGGAAACACCATATATTTT.

The V and J genes are TRBV10-3 and TRBJ1-2, with D unclear. This CDR3 is 14 amino acids long. The germline gives CDR1 ENHRY, CDR2 SYGVKD. Trimming removed 2 bases at V and 8 bases at J, with 15 bases between. The CDR3 is CAISEDLQPRGYTF. In DNA form, the CDR3 reads TGTGCCATCAGTGAGGACCTCCAACCGCGGGGCTACACCTTC.

The chain has TRBV9 and TRBJ1-4; perhaps TRBD1 as D (5 bases). The CDR3 runs to 18 residues. CDR1 is SGDLS and CDR2 is YYNGEE in the germline V gene. Deletions cut 4 bases from V and 6 bases from J, with 25 bases between. This chain's CDR3 is CASSRSLEIREDDEKLFF. CDR3 sequence (DNA): TGTGCCAGCAGCCGGTCCCTCGAAATCAGGGAGGATGATGAAAAACTGTTTTTT.

Written as DNA, the CDR3 is TGTGCCAGTAGTATAATAGAGATCAATCAGCCCCAGCATTTT. It specifies CASSIIEINQPQHF. This sequence joins TRBV19 and TRBJ1-5; D is unresolved. V was clipped by 2 bases and J by 3 bases, with 8 bases between them. The CDR3 is 14 residues long. CDR1 is LNHDA and CDR2 is SQIVND in the germline V gene (reference sequence).

The chain recombines TRBV7-8 with TRBJ2-7, with D possibly being TRBD2 (7 bases). Trimming shortened V by 5 bases and J by 6 bases, and 23 bases separated the two germline ends. Germline CDR1 and CDR2: SGHVS and FQNEAQ. This CDR3 is 16 amino acids long. CDR3 sequence (DNA): TGTGCCAGCAGCGCCGAAAATTTCGGGGGGCGGATCGAGCAGTACTTC. It translates to CASSAENFGGRIEQYF.

This clone was counted a few times. This CDR3 reads CASSFTGFNEQFF. CDR3 nucleotide sequence: TGTGCCAGCAGCTTCACAGGGTTCAATGAGCAGTTCTTC. The chain employs TRBV7-6 and TRBJ2-1, with a possible D match to TRBD1 (6 bases). The CDR3 spans 13 residues. Trimming stripped 3 bases from V and 6 bases from J, with 9 bases between. Germline V gene data show CDR1 as SGHVS and CDR2 as FNYEAQ.

The V call is TRBV9, the J call TRBJ2-7, with D perhaps matching TRBD2 (6 bases). This CDR3 has 15 residues. The germline V gene encodes CDR1 SGDLS and CDR2 YYNGEE. V lost 4 bases and J 0 bases, leaving 14 bases between the germline ends. CDR3 coding DNA: TGTGCCAGCAGCCCGCTTAGCGGAAGCTCCTACGAGCAGTACTTC. Translation gives CASSPLSGSSYEQYF. Full variable domain (outside the CDR3, taken from reference TRBV9 and TRBJ2-7): DSGVTQTPKHLITATGQRVTLRCSPRSGDLSVYWYQQSLDQGLQFLIQYYNGEERAKGNILERFSAQQFPDLHSELNLSSLELGDSALYFCASSPLSGSSYEQYFGPGTRLTVT.

The chain has TRBV5-4 and TRBJ2-7; 9 bases are shared with TRBD1. Germline loops: CDR1 SGHNT, CDR2 YYREEE (reference sequence). V shed 7 bases and J 5 bases; nucleotides not matched to a gene: 10. The CDR3 has 14 amino acids. CDR3 amino acids: CASGLRDRAHEQYF. The CDR3 DNA reads TGTGCCAGCGGCCTCCGGGACAGGGCCCACGAGCAGTACTTC.

The chain couples TRBV7-9 to TRBJ2-1; D may be TRBD1 (6 bases). Germline values: CDR1 SEHNR, CDR2 FQNEAQ (reference sequence). The CDR3 has 15 residues. Trimming left V 5 bases short and J 7 bases short, with 18 bases between. CDR3 DNA sequence: TGTGCCAGCAGCCGGGCTAAGACAGGCAATAATGAGCAGTTCTTC. Its protein is CASSRAKTGNNEQFF.